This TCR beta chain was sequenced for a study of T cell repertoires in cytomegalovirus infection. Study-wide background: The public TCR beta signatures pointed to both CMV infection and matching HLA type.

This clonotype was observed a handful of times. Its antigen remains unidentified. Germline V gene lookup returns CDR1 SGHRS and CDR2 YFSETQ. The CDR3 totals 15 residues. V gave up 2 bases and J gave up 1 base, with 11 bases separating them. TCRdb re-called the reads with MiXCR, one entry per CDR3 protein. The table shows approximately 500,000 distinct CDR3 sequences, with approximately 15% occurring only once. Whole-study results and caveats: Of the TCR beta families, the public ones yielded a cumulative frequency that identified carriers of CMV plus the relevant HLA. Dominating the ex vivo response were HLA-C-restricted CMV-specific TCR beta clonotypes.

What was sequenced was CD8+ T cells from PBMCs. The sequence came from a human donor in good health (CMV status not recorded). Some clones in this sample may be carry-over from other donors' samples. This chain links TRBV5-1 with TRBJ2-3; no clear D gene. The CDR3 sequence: CASSLSSMRTDTQYF. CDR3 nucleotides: TGCGCCAGCAGCTTATCGTCGATGCGCACAGATACGCAGTATTTT. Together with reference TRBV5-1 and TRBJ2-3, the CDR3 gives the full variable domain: KAGVTQTPRYLIKTRGQQVTLSCSPISGHRSVSWYQQTPGQGLQFLFEYFSETQRNKGNFPGRFSGRQFSNSRSEMNVSTLELGDSALYLCASSLSSMRTDTQYFGPGTRLTVL.